The TCR beta chain under discussion was sequenced for a study of Ad26.COV2.S vaccination and SARS-CoV-2 variants. The protocol was immunoSEQ multiplex PCR, while the TCRdb copy is restricted to in-frame clones and leaves out a portion. Of approximately 480,000 clones listed, around nine tenths are singletons. Treatment indicated: around 19 received Ad26.COV2.S at low or high dose, single or two shots; five or six received placebo; per-sample allocation not given. The samples date from day 63 after the first vaccine or placebo injection. The vaccine delivered Wuhan-strain SARS-CoV-2 spike through an Ad26 vector. V lost 5 bases and J 4 bases, leaving 12 bases between the germline ends. This CDR3 comprises 13 residues. The germline V gene encodes CDR1 GTSNPN and CDR2 SVGIG (reference sequence).

This sequence was found in a person between 18 and 65 years old who received the Ad26.COV2.S COVID-19 vaccine or a placebo. The specimen was peripheral blood, collected in a trial of Ad26.COV2.S vaccine versus placebo. The chain combines TRBV30 with TRBJ1-5; no reliable D call. The CDR3 region is CAWAPTGNQPQHF. The CDR3 DNA reads TGTGCCTGGGCCCCGACGGGGAATCAGCCCCAGCATTTT. The full variable domain, with the rest looked up from reference TRBV30 and TRBJ1-5, is SQTIHQWPATLVQPVGSPLSLECTVEGTSNPNLYWYRQAAGRGLQLLFYSVGIGQISSEVPQNLSASRPQDRQFILSSKKLLLSDSGFYLCAWAPTGNQPQHFGDGTRLSIL.